The 32 T cell receptor beta chains given below trace back to one sample, sequenced in a study of cytomegalovirus exposure and HLA in healthy donors. The PCR used 60 Vbeta and 13 Jbeta primers. Sequencing used immunoSEQ multiplex PCR; TCRdb keeps in-frame clones, though not all of them. Recorded for this sample: tens of thousands of clones. The sample was PBMCs. The origin of the receptors is a middle-aged woman in good health and CMV-seropositive.

The rearrangement joins TRBV11-1 to TRBJ1-2; 7 bases agree with TRBD1. V lost 5 bases to trimming and J lost 6 bases; unmatched junction nucleotides: 9. Germline V gene sequence: CDR1 SGHAT, CDR2 FQDESV (reference sequence). The CDR3 is 14 amino acids. CDR3 residues: CASSPIGQADGYTF. CDR3 nucleotide sequence: TGTGCCAGCAGCCCAATCGGACAGGCTGATGGCTACACCTTC.

V is TRBV6-6 and J is TRBJ1-5, with D tentatively TRBD1 (5 bases). CDR1 and CDR2 (germline): MNHNY, SVGAGI (reference sequence). The CDR3 covers 15 residues. V was cut by 5 bases and J by 2 bases, with 13 bases left in between. The CDR3 here is CASSAGRGGNQPQHF. In nucleotides, the CDR3 is TGTGCCAGCAGTGCGGGAAGGGGTGGCAATCAGCCCCAGCATTTT.

The chain has TRBV27 and TRBJ1-1; 7 bases align to TRBD1. The CDR3 has 15 amino acids. Germline lookup yields CDR1 MNHEY and CDR2 SMNVEV (reference sequence). V shed 3 bases, J shed 4 bases, and the junction held 8 bases outside the gene matches. CDR3: CASSFIQGRFTEAFF. CDR3 bases: TGTGCCAGCAGTTTCATACAGGGGAGGTTCACTGAAGCTTTCTTT.

This chain uses TRBV29-1 with TRBJ2-7, with 8 nucleotides matching TRBD2. Germline CDR1 reads SQVTM; CDR2 reads ANQGSEA. The CDR3 is 13 residues long. J gave up 0 bases and V 6 bases, and 4 bases lay outside the gene matches. The CDR3 here is CSVGRVSSYEQYF. CDR3 DNA sequence: TGCAGCGTCGGGAGGGTCAGCTCCTACGAGCAGTACTTC.

The chain carries TRBV19 and TRBJ2-1; TRBD1 might be the D (6 bases). V lost 1 base to trimming and J lost 12 bases, with 10 bases between them. CDR1 LNHDA and CDR2 SQIVND come from the germline V gene (reference sequence). This CDR3 has 12 amino acids. This CDR3 reads CASSIAQGWQFF. CDR3 nucleotide sequence: TGTGCCAGTAGTATAGCCCAGGGGTGGCAGTTCTTC.

The rearrangement links TRBV6-5 to TRBJ2-7, with 9 bases fitting TRBD2. V dropped 5 bases and J dropped 6; count of bases not matched to a gene: 8. CDR1 is MNHEY, CDR2 SVGAGI, per germline. The CDR3 loop spans 14 amino acids. This chain's CDR3 is CASSRGSGSAEQYF. For the CDR3, the DNA is TGTGCCAGCAGTCGAGGTAGCGGGAGTGCCGAGCAGTACTTC.

The J gene is TRBJ2-7, the V gene TRBV5-5; 12 bases line up with TRBD2. The ends lost 4 bases at V and 5 bases at J; junction bases unmatched: 7. Germline V gene data show CDR1 as SGHKS and CDR2 as YYEKEE (reference sequence). The CDR3 consists of 15 residues. This CDR3 is CASSTLTSGRNEQYF. CDR3 nucleotides: TGTGCCAGCAGCACCTTGACTAGCGGGAGAAACGAGCAGTACTTC.

The chain has TRBV5-4 and TRBJ1-2; 9 bases line up with TRBD1. Trimming cost V 2 bases and J 4 bases; bases outside gene matches: 6. The CDR3 is made up of 15 amino acids. The germline V gene has CDR1 SGHNT and CDR2 YYREEE (reference sequence). DNA for the CDR3: TGTGCCAGCAGCTTACCGGGACAGGGCTTCTATGGCTACACCTTC. Translating gives CASSLPGQGFYGYTF.

The chain has TRBV2 and TRBJ1-4, with D tentatively TRBD1 (6 bases). Germline V gene lookup returns CDR1 SNHLY and CDR2 FYNNEI. This CDR3 is 14 amino acids long. Trimming took off 4 bases at V and 7 bases at J, with 13 bases between the two ends. This CDR3 reads CASSGGQRTEKLFF. The CDR3 DNA is TGTGCCAGCAGTGGAGGACAGAGAACTGAAAAACTGTTTTTT. The full variable domain, its missing parts supplied by reference TRBV2 and TRBJ1-4, is EPEVTQTPSHQVTQMGQEVILRCVPISNHLYFYWYRQILGQKVEFLVSFYNNEISEKSEIFDDQFSVERPDGSNFTLKIRSTKLEDSAMYFCASSGGQRTEKLFFGSGTQLSVL.

The chain couples TRBV14 to TRBJ1-1, with D perhaps matching TRBD1 (5 bases). CDR1 is SGHDN, CDR2 FVKESK, per germline. Trimming stripped 2 bases from V and 14 bases from J, with 15 bases between. This CDR3 is 12 amino acids long. The CDR3 coding sequence is TGTGCCAGCAGCCAAAGCAGGGTCAGTCTATTCTTT. Translating it yields CASSQSRVSLFF.

V is TRBV4-3 and J is TRBJ1-4, with D hard to call. This CDR3 has 15 amino acids. Trimming removed 5 bases at V and 8 bases at J, with 18 bases between. The germline V gene has CDR1 LGHNA and CDR2 YSLEER. The CDR3 DNA reads TGCGCCAGCAGCATCCAGAGGACTCGGAGCGAAAAACTGTTTTTT. Protein product: CASSIQRTRSEKLFF.

The gene calls are TRBV6-1 and TRBJ1-2, with no clear D. Germline V CDR1 and CDR2: MNHNS, SASEGT. V was cut by 5 bases and J by 3 bases, with 7 bases left in between. This CDR3 is 12 amino acids long. CDR3 sequence reads: CASSNNYYGYTF. The CDR3 DNA reads TGTGCCAGCAGTAACAATTACTATGGCTACACCTTC.

The J gene is TRBJ1-1, the V gene TRBV19, with D tentatively TRBD1 (5 bases). Germline values: CDR1 LNHDA, CDR2 SQIVND (reference sequence). Trimming removed 1 base from V and 2 bases from J, with 11 bases in between. This CDR3 has 15 residues. The CDR3 here is CASSIARQGNTEAFF. The CDR3, as DNA: TGTGCCAGTAGTATAGCTCGGCAGGGAAACACTGAAGCTTTCTTT. The full variable domain, its missing parts supplied by reference TRBV19 and TRBJ1-1, is DGGITQSPKYLFRKEGQNVTLSCEQNLNHDAMYWYRQDPGQGLRLIYYSQIVNDFQKGDIAEGYSVSREKKESFPLTVTSAQKNPTAFYLCASSIARQGNTEAFFGQGTRLTVV.

Worth noting for this clone: A read error may account for a junction end that differs from germline. Other DNA sequences in the same sample also yield this CDR3. The chain has TRBV30 and TRBJ1-2; TRBD1 matches 9 bases. The V gene's germline CDR1 is GTSNPN and CDR2 SVGIG (reference sequence). The CDR3 spans 11 residues. The CDR3 loop is CAWSTGTGRSF. In nucleotides, the CDR3 is TGTGCCTGGAGTACGGGGACAGGGAGGTCTTTC.

The chain has TRBV6-5 and TRBJ2-5; D uncertain. Matching the DNA end better, TRBJ2-7 makes the J call doubtful. The CDR3 extends over 11 amino acids. Germline V gives CDR1 MNHEY, CDR2 SVGAGI. Here the CDR3 reads CASSRGREQYF. CDR3 nucleotide sequence: TGTGCCAGCAGTAGAGGTCGCGAGCAGTACTTC.

The rearrangement links TRBV29-1 to TRBJ2-3; the match to TRBD2 covers 16 bases. The CDR3 has 16 residues. CDR1 and CDR2 (germline): SQVTM, ANQGSEA. Unmatched junction bases numbered 7, after V lost 4 bases and J lost 6 bases. The chain's CDR3 is CSVGGLAGGPGDTQYF. The CDR3 coding sequence is TGCAGCGTTGGGGGACTAGCGGGAGGGCCAGGTGATACGCAGTATTTT.

The chain carries TRBV19 and TRBJ1-2; TRBD1 agrees at 8 bases. CDR3 length: 11 residues. The V gene's germline CDR1 is LNHDA and CDR2 SQIVND (reference sequence). With V trimmed by 11 bases and J by 7 bases, 6 bases remained unmatched. The chain's CDR3 is CAGQGARGYTF. CDR3 DNA: TGTGCCGGCCAGGGGGCGCGTGGCTACACCTTC. Supplemented by reference TRBV19 and TRBJ1-2, the full variable domain reads DGGITQSPKYLFRKEGQNVTLSCEQNLNHDAMYWYRQDPGQGLRLIYYSQIVNDFQKGDIAEGYSVSREKKESFPLTVTSAQKNPTAFYLCAGQGARGYTFGSGTRLTVV.

The chain recombines TRBV10-2 with TRBJ2-7; 12 nucleotides line up with TRBD2. CDR1 and CDR2 (germline): WSHSY, SAAADI. The junction had 2 bases not matched to a gene; V was cut back by 6 bases and J by 2 bases. This CDR3 comprises 14 residues. CDR3 sequence reads: CASRSSGGAYEQYF. The CDR3 coding sequence is TGCGCCAGCAGATCTAGCGGGGGGGCCTACGAGCAGTACTTC.

The V and J genes are TRBV30 and TRBJ1-3; 7 nucleotides align to TRBD1. CDR1 and CDR2 from the germline V gene are GTSNPN and SVGIG (reference sequence). The CDR3 spans 14 residues. The CDR3 sequence is CALTKGAPGNTIYF. The CDR3 coding sequence is TGTGCTCTAACAAAGGGGGCGCCAGGAAACACCATATATTTT.

The chain is built from TRBV29-1 and TRBJ2-1, with TRBD2 matching 11 bases. There are 12 residues in the CDR3. Germline CDR1 reads SQVTM; CDR2 reads ANQGSEA. Written as DNA, the CDR3 is TGCTCGGCAAGGACTAGCGGGAATGAGCAGTTCTTC. It yields the protein CSARTSGNEQFF.

V and J are TRBV9 and TRBJ2-3; D unclear. Germline assignment: CDR1 SGDLS and CDR2 YYNGEE. With 0 bases removed from V and 2 bases from J, the gap between germline ends came to 10 bases. This CDR3 is built from 15 residues. CDR3 nucleotide sequence: TGTGCCAGCAGCGTAGGTTTTAGAAACACAGATACGCAGTATTTT. It is translated as CASSVGFRNTDTQYF.

The CDR3: CASSYLQGNTEAFF. The CDR3 region has the DNA TGTGCCAGCAGTTACCTACAGGGGAACACTGAAGCTTTCTTT. The rearrangement joins TRBV6-5 to TRBJ1-1; maybe TRBD1 (6 bases). CDR3 length: 14 residues. The germline V and J ends were trimmed by 2 bases and 1 base, with 8 bases remaining between them. The germline gives CDR1 MNHEY, CDR2 SVGAGI.

V is TRBV7-7 and J is TRBJ2-2, with D maybe TRBD1 (5 bases). CDR3 length equals 13 residues. Trimming shortened V by 4 bases and J by 7 bases, and 10 bases separated the two germline ends. CDR1 and CDR2 (germline): SSHAT, FNYEAQ (reference sequence). CDR3 residues: CASSYGAGGELFF. The CDR3 coding sequence is TGTGCCAGCAGCTATGGGGCCGGCGGGGAGCTGTTTTTT.

The chain combines TRBV10-2 with TRBJ2-1, with 8 bases that match TRBD2. The germline V gene has CDR1 WSHSY and CDR2 SAAADI. This CDR3 comprises 14 residues. V shed 6 bases, J shed 6 bases, and the junction held 7 bases outside the gene matches. CDR3 sequence (DNA): TGCGCCAGCAGGCAAAGCGGGAGTGGCAATGAGCAGTTCTTC. This translates into CASRQSGSGNEQFF.

This chain uses TRBV10-1 with TRBJ2-2; D is possibly TRBD1 (6 bases). CDR1 and CDR2 (germline): WNHNN, SYGVQD (reference sequence). The CDR3 loop spans 16 amino acids. Trimming took 1 base from V and 4 from J, leaving 13 bases between them. DNA of the CDR3: TGCGCCAGCAGTGAGTTACCGGGACAAGGCACCGGGGAGCTGTTTTTT. It translates to CASSELPGQGTGELFF.

CDR3 region: CASTRTSPDTGELFF. The CDR3 nucleotides are TGTGCCAGCACTAGGACAAGCCCCGACACCGGGGAGCTGTTTTTT. The rearrangement links TRBV2 to TRBJ2-2; weak D call: TRBD1 (5 bases). V was clipped by 7 bases and J by 3 bases, with 15 bases between them. The V gene's germline CDR1 is SNHLY and CDR2 FYNNEI. The CDR3 runs to 15 residues.

J is TRBJ1-1 and V is TRBV7-9; 10 nucleotides agree with TRBD1. The CDR3 length is 15 residues. Looked up from germline, CDR1 is SEHNR and CDR2 is FQNEAQ (reference sequence). With V trimmed by 1 base and J by 5 bases, 4 bases remained unmatched. CDR3 bases: TGTGCCAGCAGCTTAGGGACAGGGGGTAGGACTGAAGCTTTCTTT. Its protein is CASSLGTGGRTEAFF.

The V gene is TRBV2, the J gene TRBJ2-7; a weak D match, TRBD1 (6 bases). V was shortened by 4 bases and J by 1 base, with 11 bases between the two germline ends. The germline gives CDR1 SNHLY, CDR2 FYNNEI. CDR3 length: 14 amino acids. The CDR3 nucleotides read TGTGCCAGCAGTGTAGGGGGTTGGTCCTACGAGCAGTACTTC. Translated: CASSVGGWSYEQYF. The full variable domain, in which reference TRBV2 and TRBJ2-7 provide the parts outside the CDR3, is EPEVTQTPSHQVTQMGQEVILRCVPISNHLYFYWYRQILGQKVEFLVSFYNNEISEKSEIFDDQFSVERPDGSNFTLKIRSTKLEDSAMYFCASSVGGWSYEQYFGPGTRLTVT.

The chain recombines TRBV25-1 with TRBJ1-3; D not certain. The ends were cut back, 5 bases at V and 9 bases at J, with 17 bases in the middle. Germline values: CDR1 MGHDK, CDR2 SYGVNS. The CDR3 length is 14 residues. The CDR3 loop is CASSRRARWSTIYF. For the CDR3, the DNA is TGTGCCAGCAGTCGGCGGGCGCGGTGGAGCACCATATATTTT.

The chain employs TRBV4-2 and TRBJ2-3, with TRBD2 identical over 11 bases. V lost 0 bases and J lost 4; bases outside the gene matches: 6. The CDR3 spans 17 residues. In germline, CDR1 is LGHNA, CDR2 YNFKEQ. CDR3 sequence (DNA): TGTGCCAGCAGCCAAGAAGGGAGACTAGCGGGGTCAGATACGCAGTATTTT. Amino acids: CASSQEGRLAGSDTQYF.

This rearrangement joins TRBV30 to TRBJ2-5; D is uncertain. The DNA end is a closer match to TRBJ2-7, so the J assignment may be wrong. CDR1 and CDR2 (germline): GTSNPN, SVGIG (reference sequence). This CDR3 has 13 amino acids. The CDR3 loop reads CAWRQDSDYEQYF. CDR3 nucleotide sequence: TGTGCCTGGAGGCAAGATTCGGACTACGAGCAGTACTTC.

The V call is TRBV30, the J call TRBJ1-2, with 9 bases lining up with TRBD1. This CDR3 contains 12 residues. The V and J ends lost 5 bases and 2 bases, in that order; junction bases with no gene match: 0. The germline gives CDR1 GTSNPN, CDR2 SVGIG (reference sequence). The CDR3 region has the DNA TGTGCCTGGGGGACAGGGAACTATGGCTACACCTTC. Translated, it gives CAWGTGNYGYTF. Supplemented by reference TRBV30 and TRBJ1-2, the full variable domain reads SQTIHQWPATLVQPVGSPLSLECTVEGTSNPNLYWYRQAAGRGLQLLFYSVGIGQISSEVPQNLSASRPQDRQFILSSKKLLLSDSGFYLCAWGTGNYGYTFGSGTRLTVV.